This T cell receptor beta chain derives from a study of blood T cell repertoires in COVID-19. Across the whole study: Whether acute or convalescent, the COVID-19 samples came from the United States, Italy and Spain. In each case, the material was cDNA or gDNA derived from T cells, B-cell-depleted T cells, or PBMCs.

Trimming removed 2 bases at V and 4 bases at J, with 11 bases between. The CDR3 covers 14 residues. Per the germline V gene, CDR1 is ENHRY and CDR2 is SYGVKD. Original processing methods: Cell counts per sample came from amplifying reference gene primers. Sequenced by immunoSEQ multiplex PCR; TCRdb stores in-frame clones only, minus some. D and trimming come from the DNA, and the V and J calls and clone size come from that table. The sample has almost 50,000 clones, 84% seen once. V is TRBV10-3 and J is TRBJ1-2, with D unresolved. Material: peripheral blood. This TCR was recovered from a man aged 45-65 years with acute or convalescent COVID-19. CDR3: CAISEPDSIYGYTF. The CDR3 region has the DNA TGTGCCATCAGTGAGCCCGACTCCATCTATGGCTACACCTTC.